This T cell receptor beta chain was documented in a study of T-cell reconstitution after alpha-beta-depleted transplantation in children (dated by TCRdb to about 2016). Looking at the study overall: The study quantitatively tracked T-cell immune reconstitution after TCRalphabeta/CD19-depleted allogeneic hematopoietic cell transplantation in children using TCR repertoire profiling.

The library was built by means of PCR. Sequencing was carried out with an Illumina HiSeq 2500. Molecular barcoding was employed in the preparation of TCR libraries, with unique molecular identifiers being used to normalize TCRbeta repertoire quantification. Using fastp at Q25 and MiXCR, TCRdb reprocessed the public reads and kept productive beta chains. Records with the same CDR3 protein are collapsed into one entry carrying the most frequent genes and DNA. The sample contains around 22,000 distinct CDR3 sequences, roughly 10% of them found a single time. Jointly, the top ten make up more than 20% of the sample. This clonotype has a count of ten or more. Its antigen has not been determined. No base-level quality is on record; no much larger clone is a single base apart. The germline V gene (reference sequence) provides CDR1 LNHNV and CDR2 YYDKDF. Taken from cysteine to phenylalanine, the CDR3 has 14 residues. Here the CDR3 DNA is all that survives: 42 bases in frame from base 1. V loses 0 bases of germline sequence and J loses 8 bases, and the interval between the two ends is 11 bases.

The source material was PBMCs from the stem cell graft donor, sampled from the stem cell graft. This receptor chain uses TRBV15 and TRBJ1-5; the D gene is unclear. The sequence was obtained from a human donor who donated a stem cell graft to a child with chronic granulomatous disease. The nucleotide sequence is given as TGTGCCACCAGCAGAGATTCCTCGCCTAAGCCCCAGCATTTT. This encodes CATSRDSSPKPQHF.